These 16 T cell receptor beta chains were sequenced from one sample in a study of blood T cells in healthy people across ages. Alongside a J-beta primer mix, a sample-barcoded 5' primer served in a second PCR lasting roughly 6 to 11 cycles. TCRdb processed the 5' RACE reads anew with MiXCR; each CDR3 protein has one entry. The repertoire holds around 1.5 million distinct CDR3 sequences, with around 35% as singletons. Source material: blood. All receptors derive from a woman in her thirties in good health.

Concerning this clonotype: The junction and the germline gene differ at one end; a read error may be behind it. The V and J genes are TRBV12-3 or TRBV12-4 and TRBJ2-6; D perhaps matches TRBD1 (6 bases). CDR3 size: 16 residues. CDR3 loop: CASSTNRNVGANVRTF. The CDR3, as DNA: TGTGCCAGCAGTACGAACAGGAACGTGGGGGCCAACGTCCGGACTTTC.

The table lists this clonotype with a few counts. The chain couples TRBV5-1 to TRBJ2-1; 13 nucleotides match TRBD2. The CDR3 sequence is 19 residues long. Germline V gene data show CDR1 as SGHRS and CDR2 as YFSETQ. V lost 0 bases to trimming and J lost 0 bases; unmatched junction nucleotides: 6. This CDR3 is CASSLETSGGLYSYNEQFF. The CDR3, as DNA: TGCGCCAGCAGCTTGGAGACTAGCGGGGGGTTGTACTCCTACAATGAGCAGTTCTTC.

This rearrangement joins TRBV24-1 to TRBJ2-1; D is uncertain. This CDR3 has 13 residues. Between the trimmed V and J ends, which lost 2 bases and 8 bases, there was a span of 9 bases. Germline V gives CDR1 KGHDR, CDR2 SFDVKD. The CDR3 sequence: CATSDSSRDEQFF. As DNA, the CDR3 is TGTGCCACCAGTGATTCCAGTCGGGATGAGCAGTTCTTC.

Concerning this clonotype: This may arise from a read error, as a much more abundant clone is one base away. The V gene is TRBV12-3 or TRBV12-4, the J gene TRBJ2-7, with D possibly TRBD1 on 5 matching bases. The last part of the DNA fits TRBJ2-5 better; the J call may be wrong. The CDR3 runs 13 residues. CDR3: CASGATMGETQYF. The CDR3 nucleotides read TGTGCCAGTGGGGCTACAATGGGGGAGACCCAGTACTTC.

This clonotype was detected a few times. The chain carries TRBV6-1 and TRBJ1-2, with TRBD1 identical over 7 bases. After removal of 6 bases from V and 1 base from J, the junction contained 14 bases not matched to a gene. Germline V gives CDR1 MNHNS, CDR2 SASEGT. The CDR3 consists of 17 residues. CDR3: CASSSYLRGTNNYGYTF. The CDR3 DNA reads TGTGCCAGCAGCAGTTACCTCAGGGGGACAAATAACTATGGCTACACCTTC.

This clonotype was picked up a small number of times. The genes are TRBV4-1 and TRBJ1-5; D remains ambiguous. This CDR3 comprises 16 residues. V gave up 4 bases and J gave up 6 bases, with 19 bases separating them. The V gene's germline CDR1 is MGHRA and CDR2 YSYEKL. In DNA, the CDR3 is TGCGCCAGCAGCCCCCGTGTGGTAATTGGTAGTCAGCCCCAGCATTTT. This sequence encodes CASSPRVVIGSQPQHF.

The chain employs TRBV7-3 and TRBJ2-3; 7 bases are a match to TRBD2. CDR3 length: 16 amino acids. CDR1 and CDR2 from the germline V gene are SGHTA and FQGTGA. The ends lost 2 bases at V and 5 bases at J; junction bases unmatched: 10. The CDR3, as DNA: TGTGCCAGCAGCTTAGGACGGGGGAGGGAGAAAGATACGCAGTATTTT. This encodes CASSLGRGREKDTQYF.

The chain couples TRBV9 to TRBJ1-2; D uncertain. CDR1 and CDR2 (germline): SGDLS, YYNGEE. This CDR3 region has 16 residues. V lost 0 bases, J lost 0 bases, and 12 bases lay in between. As DNA, the CDR3 is TGTGCCAGCAGCGTAGGAGCAGGAATTACTAACTATGGCTACACCTTC. It encodes CASSVGAGITNYGYTF.

This clonotype was seen only a few times. The gene calls are TRBV7-8 and TRBJ2-3; D unresolved. Germline V gene data show CDR1 as SGHVS and CDR2 as FQNEAQ. V was pared by 4 bases and J by 7 bases, with 18 bases between. The CDR3 length is 15 residues. CDR3 residues: CASSYYGPASYTQYF. CDR3 DNA: TGTGCCAGCAGCTATTACGGGCCCGCCTCCTATACGCAGTATTTT.

This chain connects TRBV30 to TRBJ2-7; no clear D. Trimming left V 0 bases short and J 1 base short, with 7 bases between. The CDR3 is 13 residues long. The germline gives CDR1 GTSNPN, CDR2 SVGIG (reference sequence). The CDR3: CAWSVVTSYEQYF. In nucleotides, the CDR3 is TGTGCCTGGAGTGTAGTAACGTCCTACGAGCAGTACTTC.

Only a few counts were recorded for this clonotype. The chain uses TRBV7-8 and TRBJ2-5; tentatively, D is TRBD2 (5 bases). Trimming shortened V by 1 base and J by 5 bases, and 14 bases separated the two germline ends. Germline assignment: CDR1 SGHVS and CDR2 FQNEAQ. The CDR3 sequence is 15 residues long. In DNA form, the CDR3 reads TGTGCCAGCAGCTTAGGGTCGGGATCGGCGGAGACCCAGTACTTC. It specifies CASSLGSGSAETQYF.

This clonotype was seen only a few times. The chain couples TRBV20-1 to TRBJ2-1; D not certain. CDR1 and CDR2 from the germline V gene are DFQATT and SNEGSKA (reference sequence). The CDR3 spans 12 residues. V was clipped by 2 bases and J by 8 bases, with 10 bases between them. The CDR3, as DNA: TGCAGTGCTAGACCCGACCGTTATGAGCAGTTCTTC. As protein: CSARPDRYEQFF.

The chain has TRBV5-1 and TRBJ2-1, with 8 bases lining up with TRBD2. Per the germline V gene, CDR1 is SGHRS and CDR2 is YFSETQ. Trimming cost V 7 bases and J 5 bases; bases outside gene matches: 8. The CDR3 loop spans 14 amino acids. The CDR3 nucleotides are TGCGCCAGCCGCAAGGGACTAGAAGACAATGAGCAGTTCTTC. This sequence encodes CASRKGLEDNEQFF.

This clonotype turned up a few times. This rearrangement joins TRBV27 to TRBJ1-6; 9 nucleotides agree with TRBD1. The ends lost 6 bases at V and 7 bases at J; junction bases unmatched: 7. CDR3 length: 15 amino acids. Germline CDR1 reads MNHEY; CDR2 reads SMNVEV (reference sequence). In DNA, the CDR3 is TGTGCCAGCAGAGTGTGGACAGGGGAGAATTCACCCCTCCACTTT. This codes for CASRVWTGENSPLHF.

This clonotype occurred a few times. The chain links TRBV3-1 to TRBJ2-7, with a tentative D call TRBD2 (6 bases). The CDR3 is 15 residues long. Germline V gene data show CDR1 as LGHDT and CDR2 as YNNKEL (reference sequence). V lost 1 base and J lost 2, with 12 bases in between. The CDR3 here is CASSQGMGGAYEQYF. The CDR3 DNA reads TGTGCCAGCAGCCAAGGGATGGGAGGTGCCTACGAGCAGTACTTC.

This clonotype has more than one count but fewer than ten. The chain combines TRBV7-9 with TRBJ2-7, with D hard to call. The CDR3 runs to 16 residues. Trimming cost V 5 bases and J 2 bases, with 19 bases left between them. CDR1 SEHNR and CDR2 FQNEAQ come from the germline V gene (reference sequence). The CDR3 loop is CASSRATGPGPYEQYF. The CDR3 DNA follows: TGTGCCAGCAGCCGAGCTACCGGGCCTGGTCCCTACGAGCAGTACTTC.